These 13 T cell receptor beta chains were all obtained from the same sample, sequenced in a study of T cell responses to AZD1222 COVID-19 vaccine. The repertoire was sequenced with immunoSEQ multiplex PCR; TCRdb's copy has only in-frame clones and lacks some. The sample yields fewer than 200,000 clones, 92% seen once. The starting material was peripheral blood, obtained on day 0 of AZD1222 vaccination. Every receptor here comes from an adult in good health.

This clone showed up just once. CDR3 bases: TGTGCCAGCAGCCCTACTCCCAGGTCCGATGAGCAGTTCTTC. Translation gives CASSPTPRSDEQFF. The chain recombines TRBV7-2 with TRBJ2-1; D is unclear. This CDR3 is built from 14 residues. The germline V gene encodes CDR1 SGHTA and CDR2 FQGNSA. V lost 5 bases and J lost 8, with 16 bases in between. Supplemented by reference TRBV7-2 and TRBJ2-1, the full variable domain reads GAGVSQSPSNKVTEKGKDVELRCDPISGHTALYWYRQSLGQGLEFLIYFQGNSAPDKSGLPSDRFSAERTGGSVSTLTIQRTQQEDSAVYLCASSPTPRSDEQFFGPGTRLTVL.

This rearrangement joins TRBV27 to TRBJ1-6; a weak D match, TRBD1 (5 bases). The germline V gene encodes CDR1 MNHEY and CDR2 SMNVEV (reference sequence). With 4 bases removed from V and 5 bases from J, the gap between germline ends came to 6 bases. This CDR3 is 13 amino acids long. CDR3 nucleotides: TGTGCCAGCAGTTGGGACCATAATTCACCCCTCCACTTT. This translates into CASSWDHNSPLHF.

The chain links TRBV3-1 (or the pseudogene TRBV3-2) to TRBJ1-2, with D possibly TRBD1 on 6 matching bases. Germline V gene data show CDR1 as LGHDT and CDR2 as YNNKEL (reference sequence). V was cut by 7 bases and J by 6 bases, with 12 bases left in between. The CDR3 has 12 amino acids. Here the CDR3 DNA reads TGTGCCAGCACTCAGGGGCTAAATGGCTACACCTTC. As protein: CASTQGLNGYTF.

The chain combines TRBV18 with TRBJ2-7, with 9 bases that match TRBD2. From germline, CDR1 is KGHSH and CDR2 LQKENI. The CDR3 runs 16 residues. V dropped 1 base and J dropped 3; count of bases not matched to a gene: 7. CDR3: CASSPRLGSGSYEQYF. CDR3 nucleotide sequence: TGTGCCAGCTCACCACGCTTAGGTAGCGGGAGCTACGAGCAGTACTTC.

For this clone: This sample also contains other DNA sequences that code for the same CDR3. This chain links TRBV9 with TRBJ1-2, with a weak D call TRBD1 (6 bases). Germline CDR1 and CDR2: SGDLS and YYNGEE. V lost 0 bases and J 5 bases, leaving 14 bases between the germline ends. The CDR3 has 15 residues. In DNA form, the CDR3 reads TGTGCCAGCAGCGTAGGGGCAGGCCAGGGGTATGGCTACACCTTC. It specifies CASSVGAGQGYGYTF.

This clone was seen a few times. The chain recombines TRBV6-5 with TRBJ1-2; D remains unclear. Germline values: CDR1 MNHEY, CDR2 SVGAGI. V was pared by 6 bases and J by 5 bases, with 13 bases between. The CDR3 is 13 amino acids. CDR3 sequence: CASSNTAGYGYTF. The CDR3 coding sequence is TGTGCCAGCAGCAATACAGCGGGGTATGGCTACACCTTC.

The chain recombines TRBV3-1 (or the pseudogene TRBV3-2) with TRBJ2-7; no clear D. The CDR3 spans 17 residues. Germline loops: CDR1 LGHDT, CDR2 YNNKEL (reference sequence). V was clipped by 1 base and J by 0 bases, with 16 bases between them. The CDR3 reads CASSQGGQQTSSYEQYF. The CDR3 region has the DNA TGTGCCAGCAGCCAAGGGGGTCAGCAGACGAGCTCCTACGAGCAGTACTTC.

This chain connects TRBV11-2 to TRBJ1-2, with D possibly being TRBD1 (5 bases). V was cut by 3 bases and J by 5 bases, with 16 bases left in between. Germline V gene data show CDR1 as SGHAT and CDR2 as FQNNGV. This CDR3 comprises 15 residues. The CDR3 DNA sequence: TGTGCCAGCAGCTTTGGGGCGGGTGGGGTATATGGCTACACCTTC. Residues: CASSFGAGGVYGYTF.

The chain joins TRBV6-5 to TRBJ1-2; possible D gene TRBD1, 5 bases. Trimming left V 2 bases short and J 4 bases short, with 11 bases between. Germline V lookup: CDR1 MNHEY, CDR2 SVGAGI. The CDR3 is 14 amino acids. The CDR3 DNA is TGTGCCAGCAGTTACAGGGGCAGGCCCTATGGCTACACCTTC. Protein sequence: CASSYRGRPYGYTF.

The J gene is TRBJ2-3, the V gene TRBV6-5, with 8 nucleotides matching TRBD1. The trim removed 6 bases at V and 2 bases at J, leaving 4 bases unmatched. CDR3 length: 14 residues. From germline, CDR1 is MNHEY and CDR2 SVGAGI. The CDR3 protein is CASRDRDFTDTQYF. The CDR3 DNA is TGTGCCAGCAGGGACAGGGATTTCACAGATACGCAGTATTTT.

The J gene is TRBJ2-1, the V gene TRBV9; D possibly corresponds to TRBD2 (6 bases). The CDR3 has 16 residues. The germline V and J ends were trimmed by 5 bases and 8 bases, with 23 bases remaining between them. Looked up from germline, CDR1 is SGDLS and CDR2 is YYNGEE. CDR3 nucleotide sequence: TGTGCCAGCAGTTTAGGGACTTCACCTTCCATCGATGAGCAGTTCTTC. Residues: CASSLGTSPSIDEQFF.

The chain uses TRBV6-5 and TRBJ1-2; 10 bases are a match to TRBD1. From germline, CDR1 is MNHEY and CDR2 SVGAGI. Germline trimming cut 8 bases from V and 4 bases from J; bases unmatched to any gene: 7. The CDR3 covers 14 residues. The CDR3 region is CASGRDRGGYGYTF. In DNA, the CDR3 is TGTGCCAGCGGGAGGGACAGGGGCGGCTATGGCTACACCTTC.

This sequence joins TRBV7-9 and TRBJ2-1; maybe TRBD1 (5 bases). The germline V and J ends were trimmed by 0 bases and 7 bases, with 10 bases remaining between them. Germline V gene lookup returns CDR1 SEHNR and CDR2 FQNEAQ (reference sequence). The CDR3 is 14 residues long. CDR3 bases: TGTGCCAGCAGCTTAGCGCACAGGTCAAATGAGCAGTTCTTC. This translates into CASSLAHRSNEQFF.